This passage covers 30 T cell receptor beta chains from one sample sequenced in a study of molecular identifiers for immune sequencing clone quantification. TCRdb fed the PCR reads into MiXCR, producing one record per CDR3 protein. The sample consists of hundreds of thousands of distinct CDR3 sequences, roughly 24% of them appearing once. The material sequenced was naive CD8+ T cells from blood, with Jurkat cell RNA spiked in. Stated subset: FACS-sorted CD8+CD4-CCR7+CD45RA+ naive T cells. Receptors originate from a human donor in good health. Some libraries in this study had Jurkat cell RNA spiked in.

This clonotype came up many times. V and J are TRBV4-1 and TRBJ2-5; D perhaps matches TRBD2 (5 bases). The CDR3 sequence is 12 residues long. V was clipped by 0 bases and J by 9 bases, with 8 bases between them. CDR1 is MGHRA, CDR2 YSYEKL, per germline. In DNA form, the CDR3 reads TGCGCCAGCAGCCAAGATAGCGTAGCCCAGTACTTC. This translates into CASSQDSVAQYF.

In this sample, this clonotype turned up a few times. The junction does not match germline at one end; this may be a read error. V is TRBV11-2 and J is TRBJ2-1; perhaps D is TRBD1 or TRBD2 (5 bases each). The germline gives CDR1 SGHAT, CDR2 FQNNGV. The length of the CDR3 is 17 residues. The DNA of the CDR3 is TGTGCCAGCAGCTTAGGTCCGGGGACCGCAACTTACAATGAGCAGCTCTTC. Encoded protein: CASSLGPGTATYNEQLF.

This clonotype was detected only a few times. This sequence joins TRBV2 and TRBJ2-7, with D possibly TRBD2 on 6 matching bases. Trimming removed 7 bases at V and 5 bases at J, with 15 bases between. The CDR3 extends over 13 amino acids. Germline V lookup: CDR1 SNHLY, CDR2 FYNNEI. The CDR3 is CASTEDGGDEQYF. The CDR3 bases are TGTGCCAGCACCGAGGACGGAGGGGACGAGCAGTACTTC.

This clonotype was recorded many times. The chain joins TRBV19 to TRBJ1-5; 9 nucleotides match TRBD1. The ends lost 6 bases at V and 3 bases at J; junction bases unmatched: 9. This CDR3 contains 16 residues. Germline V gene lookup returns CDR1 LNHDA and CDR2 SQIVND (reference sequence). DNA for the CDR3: TGTGCCAGTAGCCACCCGGACAGGGGCTACAATCAGCCCCAGCATTTT. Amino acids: CASSHPDRGYNQPQHF.

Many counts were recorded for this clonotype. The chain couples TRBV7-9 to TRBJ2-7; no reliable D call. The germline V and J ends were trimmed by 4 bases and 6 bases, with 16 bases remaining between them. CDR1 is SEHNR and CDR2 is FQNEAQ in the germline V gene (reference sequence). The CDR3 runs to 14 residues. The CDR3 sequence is CASSSIGPSAEQYF. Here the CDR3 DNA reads TGTGCCAGCAGCTCCATCGGCCCCTCTGCCGAGCAGTACTTC.

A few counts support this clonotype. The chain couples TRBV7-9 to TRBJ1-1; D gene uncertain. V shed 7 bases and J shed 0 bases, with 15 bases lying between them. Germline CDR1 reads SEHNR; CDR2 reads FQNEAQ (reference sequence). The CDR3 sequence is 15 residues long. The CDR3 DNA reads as TGTGCCAGCAACCCTTCCCGAGAAATGAACACTGAAGCTTTCTTT. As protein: CASNPSREMNTEAFF.

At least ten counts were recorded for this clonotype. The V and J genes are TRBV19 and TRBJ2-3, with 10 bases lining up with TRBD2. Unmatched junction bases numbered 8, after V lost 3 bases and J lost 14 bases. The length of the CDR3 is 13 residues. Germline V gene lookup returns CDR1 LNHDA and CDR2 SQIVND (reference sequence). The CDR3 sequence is CASSMVSASGRYF. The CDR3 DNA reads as TGTGCCAGTAGTATGGTTTCGGCTAGCGGGAGGTATTTT.

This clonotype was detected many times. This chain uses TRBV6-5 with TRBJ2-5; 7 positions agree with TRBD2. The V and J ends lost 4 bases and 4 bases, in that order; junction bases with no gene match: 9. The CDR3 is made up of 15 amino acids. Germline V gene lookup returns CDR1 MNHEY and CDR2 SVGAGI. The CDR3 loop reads CASSFQGGPRETQYF. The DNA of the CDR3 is TGTGCCAGCAGTTTCCAGGGAGGGCCACGAGAGACCCAGTACTTC.

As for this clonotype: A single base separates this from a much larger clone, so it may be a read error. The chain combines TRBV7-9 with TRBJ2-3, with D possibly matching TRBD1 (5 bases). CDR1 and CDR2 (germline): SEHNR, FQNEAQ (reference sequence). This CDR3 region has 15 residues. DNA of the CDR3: TGTGCCAGCAGCACCATTGGACGGTCCACAGGTACGCAGTATTTT. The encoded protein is CASSTIGRSTGTQYF.

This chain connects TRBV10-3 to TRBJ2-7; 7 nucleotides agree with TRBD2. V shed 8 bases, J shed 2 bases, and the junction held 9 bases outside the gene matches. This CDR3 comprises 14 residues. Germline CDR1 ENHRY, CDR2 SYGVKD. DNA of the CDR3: TGTGCCATCGGCGTGCGGGGGAACGCCTACGAGCAGTACTTC. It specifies CAIGVRGNAYEQYF.

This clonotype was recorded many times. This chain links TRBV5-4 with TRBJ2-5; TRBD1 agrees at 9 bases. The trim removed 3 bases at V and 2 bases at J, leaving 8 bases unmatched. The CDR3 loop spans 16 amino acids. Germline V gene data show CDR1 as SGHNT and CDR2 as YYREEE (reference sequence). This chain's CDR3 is CASSSSPGTGQETQYF. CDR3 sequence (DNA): TGTGCCAGCAGCTCCTCCCCCGGGACAGGGCAAGAGACCCAGTACTTC.

CDR3 region: CASSPVLAGANEQFF. Written as DNA, the CDR3 is TGTGCCAGCAGCCCAGTACTAGCGGGAGCGAATGAGCAGTTCTTC. The V and J genes are TRBV7-2 and TRBJ2-1, with 11 bases aligning to TRBD2. Germline values: CDR1 SGHTA, CDR2 FQGNSA. Germline trimming cut 5 bases from V and 7 bases from J; bases unmatched to any gene: 7. There are 15 residues in the CDR3.

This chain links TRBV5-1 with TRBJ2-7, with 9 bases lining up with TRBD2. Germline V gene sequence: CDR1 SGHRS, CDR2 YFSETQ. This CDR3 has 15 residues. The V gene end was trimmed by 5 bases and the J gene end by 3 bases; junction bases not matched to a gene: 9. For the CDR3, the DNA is TGCGCCAGCAGGCTCTTAGCGGGAGCCCTCTACGAGCAGTACTTC. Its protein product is CASRLLAGALYEQYF.

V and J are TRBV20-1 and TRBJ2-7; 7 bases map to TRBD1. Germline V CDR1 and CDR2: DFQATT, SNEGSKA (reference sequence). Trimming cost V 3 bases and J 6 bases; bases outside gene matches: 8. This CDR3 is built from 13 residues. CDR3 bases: TGCAGTGCTAGGGACTGGGACAGTTCCGAGCAGTACTTC. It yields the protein CSARDWDSSEQYF.

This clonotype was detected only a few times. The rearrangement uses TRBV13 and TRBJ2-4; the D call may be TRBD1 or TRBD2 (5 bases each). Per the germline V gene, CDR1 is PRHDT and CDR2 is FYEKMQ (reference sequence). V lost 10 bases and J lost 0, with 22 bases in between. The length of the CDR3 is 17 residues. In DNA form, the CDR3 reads TGTGCCACCTCGAATCGGGACCGAGGCTTAGCCAAAAACATTCAGTACTTC. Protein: CATSNRDRGLAKNIQYF.

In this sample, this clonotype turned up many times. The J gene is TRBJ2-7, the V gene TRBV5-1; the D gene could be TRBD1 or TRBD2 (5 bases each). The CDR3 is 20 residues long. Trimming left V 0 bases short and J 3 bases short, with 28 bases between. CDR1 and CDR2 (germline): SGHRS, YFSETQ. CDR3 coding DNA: TGCGCCAGCAGCTTGGATGAGGGTTGGCAAATTGGGGCACCCAGCTACGAGCAGTACTTC. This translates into CASSLDEGWQIGAPSYEQYF.

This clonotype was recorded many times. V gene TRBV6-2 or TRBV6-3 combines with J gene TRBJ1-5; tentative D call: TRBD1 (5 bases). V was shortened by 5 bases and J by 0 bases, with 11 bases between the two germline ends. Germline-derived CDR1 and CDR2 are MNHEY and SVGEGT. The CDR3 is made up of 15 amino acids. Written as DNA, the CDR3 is TGTGCCAGCAGTACCAGACAGTCTAGCAATCAGCCCCAGCATTTT. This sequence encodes CASSTRQSSNQPQHF.

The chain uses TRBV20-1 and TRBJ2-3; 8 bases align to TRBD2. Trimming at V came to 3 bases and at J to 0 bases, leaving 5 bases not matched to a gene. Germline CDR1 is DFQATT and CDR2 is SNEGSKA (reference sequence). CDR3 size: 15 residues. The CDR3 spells CSASTSGSSTDTQYF. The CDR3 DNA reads TGCAGTGCTAGTACTAGCGGCTCCAGCACAGATACGCAGTATTTT.

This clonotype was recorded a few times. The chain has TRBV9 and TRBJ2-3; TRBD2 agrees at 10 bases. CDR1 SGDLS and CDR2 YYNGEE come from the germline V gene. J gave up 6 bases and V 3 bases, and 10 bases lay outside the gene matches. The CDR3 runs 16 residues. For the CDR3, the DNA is TGTGCCAGCAGCGCTCCGTCTAGCGGGAGTTCGGATACGCAGTATTTT. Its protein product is CASSAPSSGSSDTQYF.

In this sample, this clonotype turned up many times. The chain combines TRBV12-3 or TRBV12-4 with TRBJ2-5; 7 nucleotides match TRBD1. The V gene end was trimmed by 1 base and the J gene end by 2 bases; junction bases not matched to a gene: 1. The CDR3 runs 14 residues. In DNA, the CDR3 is TGTGCCAGCAGTTTAGACAGGGGACAAGAGACCCAGTACTTC. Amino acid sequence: CASSLDRGQETQYF.

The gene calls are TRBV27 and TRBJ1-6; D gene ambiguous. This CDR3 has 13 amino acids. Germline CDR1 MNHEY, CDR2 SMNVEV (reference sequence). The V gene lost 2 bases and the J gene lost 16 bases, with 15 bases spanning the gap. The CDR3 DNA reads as TGTGCCAGCAGTTTAGGGCCAGGTGCGACGCTCCACTTT. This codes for CASSLGPGATLHF.

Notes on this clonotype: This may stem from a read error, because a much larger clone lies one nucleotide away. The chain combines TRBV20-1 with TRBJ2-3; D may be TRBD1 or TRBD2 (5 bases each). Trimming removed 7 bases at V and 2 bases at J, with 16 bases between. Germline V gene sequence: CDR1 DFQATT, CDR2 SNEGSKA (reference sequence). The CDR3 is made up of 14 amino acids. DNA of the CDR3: TGCAGTGGTGAGGGGCGGGCCGTCACAGATACGCAGTATTTT. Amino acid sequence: CSGEGRAVTDTQYF.

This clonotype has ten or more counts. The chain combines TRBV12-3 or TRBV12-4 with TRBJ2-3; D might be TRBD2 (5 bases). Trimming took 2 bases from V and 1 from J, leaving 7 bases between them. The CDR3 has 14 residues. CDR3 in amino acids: CASSLISGTDTQYF. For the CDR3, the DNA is TGTGCCAGCAGTTTAATTAGCGGCACAGATACGCAGTATTTT.

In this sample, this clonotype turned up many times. In DNA form, the CDR3 reads TGCGCCAGCAGCTTGTTAGGGAATGACGCCACTGAAGCTTTCTTT. This codes for CASSLLGNDATEAFF. This chain uses TRBV5-1 with TRBJ1-1; D uncertain. Trimming left V 1 base short and J 4 bases short, with 14 bases between. The germline V gene encodes CDR1 SGHRS and CDR2 YFSETQ. The CDR3 has 15 amino acids. Complete variable domain (other parts from reference TRBV5-1 and TRBJ1-1): KAGVTQTPRYLIKTRGQQVTLSCSPISGHRSVSWYQQTPGQGLQFLFEYFSETQRNKGNFPGRFSGRQFSNSRSEMNVSTLELGDSALYLCASSLLGNDATEAFFGQGTRLTVV.

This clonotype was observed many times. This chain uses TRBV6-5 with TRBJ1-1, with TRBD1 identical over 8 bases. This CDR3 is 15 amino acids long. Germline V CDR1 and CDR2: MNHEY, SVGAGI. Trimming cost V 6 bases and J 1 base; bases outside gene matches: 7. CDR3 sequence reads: CASSHSGTGNTEAFF. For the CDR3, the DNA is TGTGCCAGCAGCCACTCCGGGACAGGGAACACTGAAGCTTTCTTT.

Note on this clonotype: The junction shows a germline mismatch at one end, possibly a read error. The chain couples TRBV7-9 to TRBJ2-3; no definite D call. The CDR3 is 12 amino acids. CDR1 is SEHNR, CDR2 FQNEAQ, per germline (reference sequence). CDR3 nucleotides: TGTGCCAGCAGCCCACCTGTGGATACGCGGTATTTT. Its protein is CASSPPVDTRYF.

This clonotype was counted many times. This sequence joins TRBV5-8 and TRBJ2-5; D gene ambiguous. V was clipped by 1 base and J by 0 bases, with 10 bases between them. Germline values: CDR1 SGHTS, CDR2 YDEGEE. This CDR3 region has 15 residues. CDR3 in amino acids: CASSLTQWYQETQYF. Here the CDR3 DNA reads TGTGCCAGCAGCTTGACACAGTGGTACCAAGAGACCCAGTACTTC.

DNA of the CDR3: TGCGCCAGCAGTCATTACCGCGGATGCGTGCCCCCGTACTTC. Amino acids: CASSHYRGCVPPYF. The V call is TRBV23-1, the J call TRBJ2-5; no clear D. TRBV23-1 is sorted into the ORF group, with uncertain function. The V end lost 3 bases, the J end lost 13 bases, and 21 bases lay between the germline ends. The CDR3 covers 14 residues.

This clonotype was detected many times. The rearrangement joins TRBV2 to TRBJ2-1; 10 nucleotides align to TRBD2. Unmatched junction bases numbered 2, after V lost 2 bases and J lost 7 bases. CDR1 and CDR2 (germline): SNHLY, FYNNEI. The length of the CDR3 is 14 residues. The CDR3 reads CASSETSGINEQFF. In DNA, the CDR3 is TGTGCCAGCAGTGAAACTAGCGGGATAAATGAGCAGTTCTTC.

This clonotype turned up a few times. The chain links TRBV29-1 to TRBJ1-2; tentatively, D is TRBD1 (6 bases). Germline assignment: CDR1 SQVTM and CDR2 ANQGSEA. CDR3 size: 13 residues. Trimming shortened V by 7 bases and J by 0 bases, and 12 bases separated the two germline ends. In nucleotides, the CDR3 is TGCAGCGCCGGATGGACAGCTAACTATGGCTACACCTTC. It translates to CSAGWTANYGYTF.